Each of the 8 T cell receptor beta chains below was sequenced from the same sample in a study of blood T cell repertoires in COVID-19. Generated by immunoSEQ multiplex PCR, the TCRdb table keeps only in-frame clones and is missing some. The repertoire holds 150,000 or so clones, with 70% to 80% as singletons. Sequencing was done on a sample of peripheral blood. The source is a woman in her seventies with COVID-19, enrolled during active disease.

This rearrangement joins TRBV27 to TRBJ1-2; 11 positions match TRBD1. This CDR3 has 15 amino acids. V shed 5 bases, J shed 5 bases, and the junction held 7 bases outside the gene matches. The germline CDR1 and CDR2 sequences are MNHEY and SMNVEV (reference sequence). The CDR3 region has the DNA TGTGCCAGCAGTCCTGGGACAGGGGGTTCTTATGGCTACACCTTC. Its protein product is CASSPGTGGSYGYTF.

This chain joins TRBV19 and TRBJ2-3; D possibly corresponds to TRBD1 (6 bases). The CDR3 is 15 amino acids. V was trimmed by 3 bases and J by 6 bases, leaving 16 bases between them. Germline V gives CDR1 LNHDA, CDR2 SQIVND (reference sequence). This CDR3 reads CASSIGVRGRDTQYF. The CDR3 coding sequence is TGTGCCAGTAGTATCGGGGTCAGGGGCAGGGATACGCAGTATTTT.

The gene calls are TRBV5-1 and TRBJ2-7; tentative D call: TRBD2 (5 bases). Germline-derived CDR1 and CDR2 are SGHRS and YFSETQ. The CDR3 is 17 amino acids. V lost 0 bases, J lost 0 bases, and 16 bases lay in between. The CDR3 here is CASSLATVLGSSYEQYF. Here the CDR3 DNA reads TGCGCCAGCAGCTTGGCAACTGTCTTAGGGAGCTCCTACGAGCAGTACTTC. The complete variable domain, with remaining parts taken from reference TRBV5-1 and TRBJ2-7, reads KAGVTQTPRYLIKTRGQQVTLSCSPISGHRSVSWYQQTPGQGLQFLFEYFSETQRNKGNFPGRFSGRQFSNSRSEMNVSTLELGDSALYLCASSLATVLGSSYEQYFGPGTRLTVT.

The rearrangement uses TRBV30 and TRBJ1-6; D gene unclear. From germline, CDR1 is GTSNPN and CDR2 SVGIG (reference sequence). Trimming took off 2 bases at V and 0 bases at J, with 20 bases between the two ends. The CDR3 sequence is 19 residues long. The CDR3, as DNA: TGTGCCTGGAGTCCCCGTTTCCTAGGTCGGAGCTCCTATAATTCACCCCTCCACTTT. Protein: CAWSPRFLGRSSYNSPLHF.

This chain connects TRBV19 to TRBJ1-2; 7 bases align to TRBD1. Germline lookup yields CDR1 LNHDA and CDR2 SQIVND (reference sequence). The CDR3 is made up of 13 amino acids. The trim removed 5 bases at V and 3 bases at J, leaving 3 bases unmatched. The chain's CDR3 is CASSPDRDYGYTF. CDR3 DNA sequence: TGTGCCAGTAGTCCAGACAGGGACTATGGCTACACCTTC.

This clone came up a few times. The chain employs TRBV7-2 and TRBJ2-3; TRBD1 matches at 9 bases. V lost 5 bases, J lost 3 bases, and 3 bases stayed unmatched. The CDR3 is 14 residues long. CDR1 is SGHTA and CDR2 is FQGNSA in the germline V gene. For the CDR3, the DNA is TGTGCCAGCAGCGCCGGGACAGGGACAGATACGCAGTATTTT. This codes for CASSAGTGTDTQYF. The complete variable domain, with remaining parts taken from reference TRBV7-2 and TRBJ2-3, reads GAGVSQSPSNKVTEKGKDVELRCDPISGHTALYWYRQSLGQGLEFLIYFQGNSAPDKSGLPSDRFSAERTGGSVSTLTIQRTQQEDSAVYLCASSAGTGTDTQYFGPGTRLTVL.

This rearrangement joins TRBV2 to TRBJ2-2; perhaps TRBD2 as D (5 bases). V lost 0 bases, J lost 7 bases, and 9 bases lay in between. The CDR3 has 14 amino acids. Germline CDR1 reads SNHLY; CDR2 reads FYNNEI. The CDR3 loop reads CASSEAVRGGELFF. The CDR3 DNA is TGTGCCAGCAGTGAAGCCGTCCGGGGCGGGGAGCTGTTTTTT.

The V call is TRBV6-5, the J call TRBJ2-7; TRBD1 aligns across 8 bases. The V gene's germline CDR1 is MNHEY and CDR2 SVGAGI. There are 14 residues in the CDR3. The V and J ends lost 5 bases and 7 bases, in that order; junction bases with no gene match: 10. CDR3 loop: CASSPGQVRPEQYF. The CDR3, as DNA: TGTGCCAGCAGTCCGGGACAGGTCAGGCCGGAGCAGTACTTC.